Following are 28 T cell receptor beta chains from one sample sequenced in a study of blood T cell repertoires in COVID-19. Clones were read by immunoSEQ multiplex PCR, and TCRdb kept only the in-frame ones, dropping some. The table includes about 200,000 clones, approximately 82% detected once. The sequencing sample was made of peripheral blood. Source of these receptors: a woman in her thirties or forties with acute or convalescent COVID-19.

V usage is TRBV14 and J usage is TRBJ1-1; tentative D call: TRBD1 (5 bases). CDR1 is SGHDN and CDR2 is FVKESK in the germline V gene. Between the trimmed V and J ends, which lost 6 bases and 5 bases, there was a span of 13 bases. The CDR3 contains 13 residues. In nucleotides, the CDR3 is TGTGCCAGCAGAAGAAAGGGGTCGACTGAAGCTTTCTTT. This codes for CASRRKGSTEAFF.

The J gene is TRBJ2-1, the V gene TRBV11-2; 7 nucleotides agree with TRBD2. The germline V gene has CDR1 SGHAT and CDR2 FQNNGV. CDR3 length equals 16 residues. V was clipped by 2 bases and J by 0 bases; unmatched bases: 4. The CDR3: CASSLFGGGSYNEQFF. CDR3 sequence (DNA): TGTGCCAGCAGCTTATTTGGGGGGGGCTCCTACAATGAGCAGTTCTTC.

The genes are TRBV30 and TRBJ2-7, with D possibly being TRBD2 (7 bases). CDR1 GTSNPN and CDR2 SVGIG come from the germline V gene (reference sequence). V dropped 3 bases and J dropped 5 bases, with 17 bases sitting between them. The CDR3 extends over 14 amino acids. CDR3 DNA: TGTGCCTGGAGGGAAAGGGGGAGGGGTGACGAGCAGTACTTC. It yields the protein CAWRERGRGDEQYF.

V is TRBV21-1 and J is TRBJ2-7; the D call of TRBD1 is as the table states it, not checked on the DNA. TRBV21-1 is a listed pseudogene. The CDR3 totals 15 residues. The CDR3 reads CASSNEGQGGYEQYF. CDR3 coding DNA: TGTGCCAGCAGCAACGAGGGACAGGGAGGATACGAGCAGTACTTC.

The chain employs TRBV10-3 and TRBJ1-1; D remains unclear. From germline, CDR1 is ENHRY and CDR2 SYGVKD. CDR3 length equals 15 residues. V was trimmed by 3 bases and J by 5 bases, leaving 16 bases between them. CDR3 DNA: TGTGCCATCAGTGAAATCGGTGATTCGGGTACTGAAGCTTTCTTT. Encoded protein: CAISEIGDSGTEAFF.

A single count supports this clone. V usage is TRBV9 and J usage is TRBJ2-2; 8 nucleotides match TRBD2. Germline values: CDR1 SGDLS, CDR2 YYNGEE. V shed 2 bases, J shed 6 bases, and the junction held 9 bases outside the gene matches. This CDR3 has 16 amino acids. The CDR3 is CASSVTGTRNAGELFF. The CDR3 nucleotides read TGTGCCAGCAGCGTGACCGGGACTAGAAACGCCGGGGAGCTGTTTTTT.

This clone turned up a few times. The chain joins TRBV7-7 to TRBJ2-7; D remains unclear. The germline CDR1 and CDR2 sequences are SSHAT and FNYEAQ (reference sequence). This CDR3 has 13 residues. V dropped 5 bases and J dropped 6 bases, with 14 bases sitting between them. CDR3 in amino acids: CASSRKLESEQYF. DNA of the CDR3: TGTGCCAGCAGCAGGAAGCTAGAGAGCGAGCAGTACTTC.

This clone appeared a few times. V is TRBV7-3 and J is TRBJ2-2; 7 nucleotides agree with TRBD1. Germline CDR1 is SGHTA and CDR2 is FQGTGA. The CDR3 consists of 14 residues. The J segment lost 3 bases and the V segment lost 5 bases, leaving 3 bases of the junction unmatched. In DNA, the CDR3 is TGTGCCAGCAGCCCGGGACAGTACACCGGGGAGCTGTTTTTT. It yields the protein CASSPGQYTGELFF.

The gene calls are TRBV6-1 and TRBJ2-2, with 9 bases lining up with TRBD2. Unmatched junction bases numbered 4, after V lost 0 bases and J lost 5 bases. Per germline, CDR1 MNHNS and CDR2 SASEGT. The CDR3 totals 16 residues. This CDR3 is CASSEASGGWTGELFF. CDR3 sequence (DNA): TGTGCCAGCAGTGAAGCTAGCGGGGGATGGACCGGGGAGCTGTTTTTT.

A few counts support this clone. V gene TRBV6-5 combines with J gene TRBJ2-3; D not certain. This CDR3 is built from 16 residues. With 4 bases removed from V and 0 bases from J, the gap between germline ends came to 14 bases. The V gene's germline CDR1 is MNHEY and CDR2 SVGAGI. The CDR3 loop reads CASSLAAMASTDTQYF. The CDR3 DNA sequence: TGTGCCAGCAGTTTAGCAGCAATGGCGAGCACAGATACGCAGTATTTT.

This clone was found a few times. The rearrangement joins TRBV3-1 (or the pseudogene TRBV3-2) to TRBJ1-1; D call uncertain. V was trimmed by 1 base and J by 6 bases, leaving 15 bases between them. The CDR3 extends over 15 amino acids. The germline V gene encodes CDR1 LGHDT and CDR2 YNNKEL (reference sequence). In DNA form, the CDR3 reads TGTGCCAGCAGCCAAGGGCAGGCGTACTCAGCTGAAGCTTTCTTT. It codes for CASSQGQAYSAEAFF.

The chain recombines TRBV6-7 with TRBJ2-7; perhaps TRBD1 as D (6 bases). TRBV6-7 is an ORF; its function is uncertain. The CDR3 length is 14 residues. The germline V and J ends were trimmed by 6 bases and 0 bases, with 12 bases remaining between them. CDR3 loop: CASSHRVSSYEQYF. The CDR3 nucleotides read TGTGCCAGCAGCCACAGGGTATCCTCCTACGAGCAGTACTTC.

This rearrangement joins TRBV29-1 to TRBJ2-7, with 11 bases that match TRBD2. J was trimmed by 1 base and V by 6 bases; bases with no gene match: 8. Germline V gene lookup returns CDR1 SQVTM and CDR2 ANQGSEA. The CDR3 covers 15 residues. CDR3: CSVAYSGGGSYEQYF. In nucleotides, the CDR3 is TGCAGCGTGGCTTATAGCGGGGGGGGATCCTACGAGCAGTACTTC.

The chain uses TRBV23-1 and TRBJ2-3, with 11 positions matching TRBD2. TRBV23-1 is filed as an ORF, its function uncertain. The CDR3 is made up of 14 amino acids. V gave up 7 bases and J gave up 3 bases; unmatched junction bases: 3. Here the CDR3 DNA reads TGCGCCAGCAAACTAGCGGGGGCAACAGATACGCAGTATTTT. This gives the protein CASKLAGATDTQYF.

This rearrangement joins TRBV20-1 to TRBJ1-2; D may be TRBD1 (5 bases). The CDR3 contains 11 residues. Deletions cut 7 bases from V and 8 bases from J, with 14 bases between. Germline V CDR1 and CDR2: DFQATT, SNEGSKA (reference sequence). The CDR3 loop reads CSGGGVDGYTF. The DNA for the CDR3 is TGCAGTGGGGGGGGAGTGGACGGCTACACCTTC.

The J gene is TRBJ1-2, the V gene TRBV19, with D possibly being TRBD1 (6 bases). The germline V gene has CDR1 LNHDA and CDR2 SQIVND (reference sequence). Trimming took off 4 bases at V and 6 bases at J, with 21 bases between the two ends. This CDR3 has 16 residues. CDR3 sequence reads: CASSKGISIHRDGYTF. CDR3 bases: TGTGCCAGTAGTAAAGGGATATCAATACACAGGGATGGCTACACCTTC.

The CDR3, as DNA: TGTGCCAGCAGTGAAGCGCGGGGCAGGGAAGGCGAGCAGTACTTC. Translated, it gives CASSEARGREGEQYF. This chain joins TRBV2 and TRBJ2-7; TRBD2 is a possible D gene (6 bases). CDR1 and CDR2 (germline): SNHLY, FYNNEI. This CDR3 contains 15 residues. V lost 0 bases, J lost 6 bases, and 15 bases lay in between.

This chain's CDR3 is CASSVAVAGSSPLHF. The CDR3 nucleotides are TGTGCCAGCAGTGTTGCTGTAGCGGGGAGTTCACCCCTCCACTTT. V and J are TRBV2 and TRBJ1-6; D remains ambiguous. The germline CDR1 and CDR2 sequences are SNHLY and FYNNEI. The V end lost 4 bases, the J end lost 9 bases, and 16 bases lay between the germline ends. The CDR3 runs 15 residues.

In DNA, the CDR3 is TGTGCCTGGAGGAGGGGGACATCTGGAAACACCATATATTTT. Encoded protein: CAWRRGTSGNTIYF. J is TRBJ1-3 and V is TRBV30, with a tentative D call TRBD1 (6 bases). The CDR3 consists of 14 residues. Trimming stripped 3 bases from V and 1 base from J, with 10 bases between. Germline-derived CDR1 and CDR2 are GTSNPN and SVGIG (reference sequence).

The CDR3 nucleotides are TGTGCCAGCAGTCGCGGACTCGCCTACGAGCAGTACTTC. This gives the protein CASSRGLAYEQYF. The chain carries TRBV27 and TRBJ2-7, with D maybe TRBD2 (5 bases). The CDR3 length is 13 residues. Germline V gives CDR1 MNHEY, CDR2 SMNVEV (reference sequence). Trimming took 5 bases from V and 2 from J, leaving 10 bases between them.

The chain couples TRBV5-1 to TRBJ1-4; TRBD1 aligns across 9 bases. Germline V gene lookup returns CDR1 SGHRS and CDR2 YFSETQ. The CDR3 contains 14 residues. The J segment lost 3 bases and the V segment lost 5 bases, leaving 2 bases of the junction unmatched. CDR3: CASSRTGANEKLFF. In nucleotides, the CDR3 is TGCGCCAGCAGTAGGACAGGGGCTAATGAAAAACTGTTTTTT.

The chain couples TRBV4-3 to TRBJ1-2; possible D gene TRBD1, 5 bases. Germline values: CDR1 LGHNA, CDR2 YSLEER. V was cut by 0 bases and J by 7 bases, with 9 bases left in between. The CDR3 sequence is 13 residues long. Here the CDR3 DNA reads TGCGCCAGCAGCCAAGATGGGGCCGGTGGCTACACCTTC. Encoded protein: CASSQDGAGGYTF.

This chain links TRBV6-5 with TRBJ2-7; TRBD1 matches 7 bases. The CDR3 runs to 13 residues. From germline, CDR1 is MNHEY and CDR2 SVGAGI. V lost 4 bases, J lost 7 bases, and 7 bases stayed unmatched. CDR3 protein: CASSSQGLREQYF. The CDR3, as DNA: TGTGCCAGCAGTTCACAGGGGCTTCGAGAGCAGTACTTC.

This rearrangement joins TRBV7-9 to TRBJ2-7; tentative D call: TRBD2 (5 bases). V shed 8 bases and J shed 6 bases, with 20 bases lying between them. The germline gives CDR1 SEHNR, CDR2 FQNEAQ (reference sequence). The CDR3 has 14 amino acids. DNA of the CDR3: TGTGCCAGCGCAAGGACGGAGGTGGGATCCGAGCAGTACTTC. This gives the protein CASARTEVGSEQYF.

The chain employs TRBV5-1 and TRBJ2-1; 8 bases line up with TRBD2. This CDR3 has 16 residues. The trim removed 5 bases at V and 3 bases at J, leaving 10 bases unmatched. CDR1 and CDR2 (germline): SGHRS, YFSETQ. CDR3 DNA: TGCGCCAGCAGTCCGGACGGGAGGGGCTACTACAATGAGCAGTTCTTC. Amino acid sequence: CASSPDGRGYYNEQFF.

The chain carries TRBV19 and TRBJ1-2, with D tentatively TRBD1 (6 bases). The CDR3 covers 14 residues. The ends were cut back, 6 bases at V and 6 bases at J, with 17 bases in the middle. Germline V gene lookup returns CDR1 LNHDA and CDR2 SQIVND (reference sequence). Here the CDR3 DNA reads TGTGCCAGTAGACAACAGGGTGGGGTGGATGGCTACACCTTC. Amino acids: CASRQQGGVDGYTF.

The rearrangement joins TRBV6-5 to TRBJ2-6; no clear D gene. V dropped 6 bases and J dropped 12 bases, with 15 bases sitting between them. The CDR3 consists of 13 residues. Germline V CDR1 and CDR2: MNHEY, SVGAGI. The CDR3 loop reads CASSQNWAPVLTF. The CDR3 region has the DNA TGTGCCAGCAGCCAGAATTGGGCGCCCGTCCTGACTTTC.

The chain has TRBV18 and TRBJ2-2; 7 bases agree with TRBD1. Unmatched junction bases numbered 9, after V lost 6 bases and J lost 2 bases. The CDR3 covers 16 residues. From germline, CDR1 is KGHSH and CDR2 LQKENI. The CDR3 loop reads CASSQRGQSNTGELFF. The CDR3 DNA sequence: TGTGCCAGCTCCCAAAGGGGACAGAGCAACACCGGGGAGCTGTTTTTT. Drawing the rest from reference TRBV18 and TRBJ2-2, the complete variable domain is NAGVMQNPRHLVRRRGQEARLRCSPMKGHSHVYWYRQLPEEGLKFMVYLQKENIIDESGMPKERFSAEFPKEGPSILRIQQVVRGDSAAYFCASSQRGQSNTGELFFGEGSRLTVL.